This T cell receptor beta chain is drawn from a study of beta chain features in type 1 diabetes. Only a few counts were recorded for this clone. Cell sorting via CD45RO/CCR7/CD25/CD127/CD95/CD27 was performed to obtain CD4+ naive, central memory, regulatory and stem cell-like memory cells. Expressed TCRB transcripts were sequenced because the entire RNA isolate underwent reverse transcription. Some clones are missing from TCRdb's copy, which holds only in-frame ones; the method was immunoSEQ multiplex PCR. This sample has roughly 450,000 clones, with roughly an eighth found just once. Trimming pared 3 bases from V and 8 bases from J, leaving 22 bases between. CDR1 is SQVTM and CDR2 is ANQGSEA in the germline V gene. This CDR3 is 15 amino acids long.

The source material was naive CD4+ T cells from blood. The V call is TRBV29-1, the J call TRBJ1-2; TRBD1 might be the D (6 bases). The sequence was obtained from a woman between 18 and 30 years old in good health. The CDR3 reads CSVDFPGQNVKGYTF. In nucleotides, the CDR3 is TGCAGCGTTGACTTTCCAGGACAGAATGTTAAGGGCTACACCTTC.